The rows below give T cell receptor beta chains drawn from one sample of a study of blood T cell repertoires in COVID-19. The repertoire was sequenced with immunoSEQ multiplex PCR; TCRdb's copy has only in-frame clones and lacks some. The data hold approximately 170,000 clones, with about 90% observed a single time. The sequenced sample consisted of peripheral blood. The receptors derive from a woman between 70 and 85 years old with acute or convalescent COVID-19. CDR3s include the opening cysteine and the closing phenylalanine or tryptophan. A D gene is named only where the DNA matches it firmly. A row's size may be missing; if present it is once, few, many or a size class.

CDR3nt: TGTGCCAGCAGTGACCGACTCCTGGTTAGCACAGATACGCAGTATTTT
CDR3aa: CASSDRLLVSTDTQYF
j_gene: TRBJ2-3
d_gene: -
v_gene: TRBV28
len: 16
abundance: -

CDR3nt: TGTGCCAGCAGCGCCAGAGCCGGGACTAGCGGGAGAGGGGACAATGAGCAGTTCTTC
CDR3aa: CASSARAGTSGRGDNEQFF
j_gene: TRBJ2-1
d_gene: TRBD2
v_gene: TRBV7-6
len: 19
abundance: -

CDR3nt: TGTGCCAGCAGCGCCAGGGGGAGCAATCAGCCCCAGCATTTT
CDR3aa: CASSARGSNQPQHF
j_gene: TRBJ1-5
d_gene: TRBD1
v_gene: TRBV6-2/TRBV6-3
len: 14
abundance: -

CDR3nt: TGCGCCAGCAGCTCCTCCGGGACAGGGGCCACAGATACGCAGTATTTT
CDR3aa: CASSSSGTGATDTQYF
j_gene: TRBJ2-3
d_gene: TRBD1
v_gene: TRBV5-1
len: 16
abundance: -

CDR3nt: TGTGCCAGCAGCTCGTCTGGGGCCAACGTCCTGACTTTC
CDR3aa: CASSSSGANVLTF
j_gene: TRBJ2-6
d_gene: -
v_gene: TRBV12-3/TRBV12-4
len: 13
abundance: -

CDR3nt: TGTGCCAGCAGTTACTCGACAGGGCGTAATGAAAAACTGTTTTTT
CDR3aa: CASSYSTGRNEKLFF
j_gene: TRBJ1-4
d_gene: TRBD1
v_gene: TRBV6-5
len: 15
abundance: -

CDR3nt: TGTGCCAACCGCCAACTTTCGAACACTGAAGCTTTCTTT
CDR3aa: CANRQLSNTEAFF
j_gene: TRBJ1-1
d_gene: -
v_gene: TRBV6-5
len: 13
abundance: once

CDR3nt: TGTGCCAGCAGTGAAGCCCTCGGGGTTTATCAGCCCCAGCATTTT
CDR3aa: CASSEALGVYQPQHF
j_gene: TRBJ1-5
d_gene: -
v_gene: TRBV6-1
len: 15
abundance: few

CDR3nt: TGTGCCAGCTCACAAACCGGTCGACAAGAGACCCAGTACTTC
CDR3aa: CASSQTGRQETQYF
j_gene: TRBJ2-5
d_gene: -
v_gene: TRBV18
len: 14
abundance: -

CDR3nt: TGCGCCAGCAGCTTGGGCGGGCGGGGGACTAATGAAAAACTGTTTTTT
CDR3aa: CASSLGGRGTNEKLFF
j_gene: TRBJ1-4
d_gene: -
v_gene: TRBV5-1
len: 16
abundance: -

CDR3nt: TGTGCCAGTAGTACAGGGAGGGGCCCCTTCTCCTACGAGCAGTACTTC
CDR3aa: CASSTGRGPFSYEQYF
j_gene: TRBJ2-7
d_gene: TRBD2
v_gene: TRBV19
len: 16
abundance: once

CDR3nt: TGTGCCAGCAGCGTGGAGAGCTCTGGAAACACCATATATTTT
CDR3aa: CASSVESSGNTIYF
j_gene: TRBJ1-3
d_gene: -
v_gene: TRBV9
len: 14
abundance: -

CDR3nt: TGTGCCAGCAGTGAAACCCAACCGGGACACCAATACTATGGCTACACCTTC
CDR3aa: CASSETQPGHQYYGYTF
j_gene: TRBJ1-2
d_gene: -
v_gene: TRBV2
len: 17
abundance: -

CDR3nt: TGTGCCAGCAGCCCAACACAGGGGATTTATCAGCCCCAGCATTTT
CDR3aa: CASSPTQGIYQPQHF
j_gene: TRBJ1-5
d_gene: TRBD1
v_gene: TRBV6-5
len: 15
abundance: -

CDR3nt: TGTGCCAGTCGTACGGAGGGAACCGGGGAGCTGTTTTTT
CDR3aa: CASRTEGTGELFF
j_gene: TRBJ2-2
d_gene: -
v_gene: TRBV19
len: 13
abundance: -

CDR3nt: TGTGCCAGTAGTGTGGAGGGAGGTTATTCACCCCTCCACTTT
CDR3aa: CASSVEGGYSPLHF
j_gene: TRBJ1-6
d_gene: -
v_gene: TRBV19
len: 14
abundance: -

CDR3nt: TGCGCCAGCAGCCAGGGACTAGCGGGAGACAGTGAGCAGTTCTTC
CDR3aa: CASSQGLAGDSEQFF
j_gene: TRBJ2-1
d_gene: TRBD2
v_gene: TRBV4-3
len: 15
abundance: -

CDR3nt: TGTGCCAGCAGCTTAGGGCCAGCGGGCTACTACGAGCAGTACTTC
CDR3aa: CASSLGPAGYYEQYF
j_gene: TRBJ2-7
d_gene: -
v_gene: TRBV11-2
len: 15
abundance: -

CDR3nt: TGTGCCAGCAGTCGGGGGAGGACTGAAGCTTTCTTT
CDR3aa: CASSRGRTEAFF
j_gene: TRBJ1-1
d_gene: -
v_gene: TRBV6-5
len: 12
abundance: -

CDR3nt: TGTGCCAGCAGTGAAACGAAAGCGTGGCGGGACTACGAGCAGTACTTC
CDR3aa: CASSETKAWRDYEQYF
j_gene: TRBJ2-7
d_gene: -
v_gene: TRBV2
len: 16
abundance: few

CDR3nt: TGTGCCAGCAGACAGGGGACCTATGGCTACACCTTC
CDR3aa: CASRQGTYGYTF
j_gene: TRBJ1-2
d_gene: TRBD1
v_gene: TRBV2
len: 12
abundance: -

CDR3nt: TGTGCCAGCAGTTACACGACTAGCGGGGGTCCAGATACGCAGTATTTT
CDR3aa: CASSYTTSGGPDTQYF
j_gene: TRBJ2-3
d_gene: TRBD2
v_gene: TRBV6-6
len: 16
abundance: -

CDR3nt: TGCGCCAGCAGCCAAGCGGGAGCGCGGACAGATACGCAGTATTTT
CDR3aa: CASSQAGARTDTQYF
j_gene: TRBJ2-3
d_gene: -
v_gene: TRBV4-1
len: 15
abundance: -

CDR3nt: TGTGCCAGCAGCTTGGCAGGGGGGAGGCAGCCCCAGCATTTT
CDR3aa: CASSLAGGRQPQHF
j_gene: TRBJ1-5
d_gene: TRBD1
v_gene: TRBV5-6
len: 14
abundance: -

CDR3nt: TGTGCCACCAGCAGAGGACAATTAGAGACCCAGTACTTC
CDR3aa: CATSRGQLETQYF
j_gene: TRBJ2-5
d_gene: -
v_gene: TRBV15
len: 13
abundance: -